The 30 T cell receptor beta chains below were found in one sample sequenced in a study of beta chain features in type 1 diabetes. Their recognized antigens are unknown. Findings and limits, study-wide: Moderate but significant shortening of TCRB CDR3s was recorded in all four CD4+ subsets from Type 1 diabetes patients.

The investigators reverse transcribed all of the isolated RNA, so they sequenced expressed TCRB transcripts. Repertoires were generated with immunoSEQ multiplex PCR, while TCRdb's copy carries only in-frame clones and drops some. This sample carries around 120,000 clones, approximately 15% of them seen once, and the ten largest clones take roughly 2.6%. The sequencing sample was made of central memory CD4+ T cells from blood. These receptors were obtained from a man between 18 and 35 years old with type 1 diabetes.

CDR3 coding DNA: TGTGCCTGGAGAAGGGAGGGAGGCAATGAGCAGTTCTTC. Translating gives CAWRREGGNEQFF. The chain combines TRBV30 with TRBJ2-1; 7 bases align to TRBD2. Germline loops: CDR1 GTSNPN, CDR2 SVGIG (reference sequence). With 3 bases clipped from V and 6 bases from J, the junction kept 5 bases outside the gene matches. The CDR3 has 13 amino acids.

This clone was detected many times. The chain is built from TRBV28 and TRBJ1-2; D is unclear. The CDR3 has 10 amino acids. The germline V and J ends were trimmed by 5 bases and 2 bases, with 0 bases remaining between them. Per germline, CDR1 MDHEN and CDR2 SYDVKM. CDR3 sequence (DNA): TGTGCCAGCAGTAACTATGGCTACACCTTC. It translates to CASSNYGYTF.

The chain carries TRBV12-2 and TRBJ1-6. TRBV12-2 represents a pseudogene. The CDR3 is made up of 15 amino acids. The CDR3 loop reads CASRRTGRSNSPLHF. For the CDR3, the DNA is TGTGCAAGTCGCCGGACGGGAAGATCTAATTCACCCCTCCACTTT.

This clone was counted only a few times. The V call is TRBV18, the J call TRBJ1-1; perhaps TRBD1 as D (5 bases). V lost 6 bases to trimming and J lost 4 bases, with 18 bases between them. Germline V gene lookup returns CDR1 KGHSH and CDR2 LQKENI. The CDR3 has 15 residues. The CDR3: CASSRVSGTSTEAFF. CDR3 nucleotides: TGTGCCAGCTCCCGGGTTTCGGGGACGAGCACTGAAGCTTTCTTT. The full variable domain, completed using reference TRBV18 and TRBJ1-1, is NAGVMQNPRHLVRRRGQEARLRCSPMKGHSHVYWYRQLPEEGLKFMVYLQKENIIDESGMPKERFSAEFPKEGPSILRIQQVVRGDSAAYFCASSRVSGTSTEAFFGQGTRLTVV.

This clone occurred a few times. With a far larger clone one base away, a read error is the likely cause. This sample includes further DNA sequences coding for the same CDR3. The J gene is TRBJ1-2, the V gene TRBV29-1, with D unclear. The length of the CDR3 is 13 residues. Germline CDR1 is SQVTM and CDR2 is ANQGSEA. This CDR3 reads CSVEVARRGGYTF. CDR3 in DNA: TGCAGCGTGGAAGTGGCACGACGGGGTGGCTACACCTTC. Combining the CDR3 with reference TRBV29-1 and TRBJ1-2 gives the whole variable domain SAVISQKPSRDICQRGTSLTIQCQVDSQVTMMFWYRQQPGQSLTLIATANQGSEATYESGFVIDKFPISRPNLTFSTLTVSNMSPEDSSIYLCSVEVARRGGYTFGSGTRLTVV.

This clone appeared a few times. The V call is TRBV5-6, the J call TRBJ2-7, with 9 bases that match TRBD1. This CDR3 has 13 residues. CDR1 and CDR2 (germline): SGHDT, YYEEEE. V was pared by 4 bases and J by 6 bases, with 5 bases of the junction left unmatched. DNA for the CDR3: TGTGCCAGCAGCGGGGACAGGGTTGGCGAGCAGTACTTC. Its translation: CASSGDRVGEQYF.

This clone was found a few times. V and J are TRBV9 and TRBJ2-1, with D unresolved. V was shortened by 0 bases and J by 8 bases, with 6 bases between the two germline ends. The CDR3 is made up of 12 amino acids. Germline V lookup: CDR1 SGDLS, CDR2 YYNGEE. The chain's CDR3 is CASSVERYEQFF. CDR3 bases: TGTGCCAGCAGCGTAGAAAGGTATGAGCAGTTCTTC.

The V gene is TRBV28, the J gene TRBJ1-2; possible D gene TRBD1, 5 bases. CDR3 length equals 12 residues. The germline V gene has CDR1 MDHEN and CDR2 SYDVKM. Deletions cut 5 bases from V and 5 bases from J, with 9 bases between. DNA of the CDR3: TGTGCCAGCAGTAGCAGGGAATATGGCTACACCTTC. It translates to CASSSREYGYTF.

The rearrangement joins TRBV23-1 to TRBJ1-1; no firm D call. TRBV23-1 is known as an ORF, though its function is uncertain. This CDR3 region has 13 residues. The germline V and J ends were trimmed by 2 bases and 11 bases, with 15 bases remaining between them. As DNA, the CDR3 is TGCGCCAGCAGTCAAGTACAGATCCCGTCCGCTTTCTTT. This sequence encodes CASSQVQIPSAFF.

This clone was counted between two and nine times. The rearrangement joins TRBV30 to TRBJ2-1; 8 nucleotides match TRBD1. The CDR3 length is 14 residues. Germline V gene data show CDR1 as GTSNPN and CDR2 as SVGIG (reference sequence). The ends lost 2 bases at V and 6 bases at J; junction bases unmatched: 6. For the CDR3, the DNA is TGTGCCTGGAGTCTCCCAGACAGGGGCAATGAGCAGTTCTTC. Residues: CAWSLPDRGNEQFF.

The genes are TRBV27 and TRBJ1-6; maybe TRBD1 (5 bases). V was cut by 7 bases and J by 6 bases, with 16 bases left in between. CDR1 and CDR2 (germline): MNHEY, SMNVEV (reference sequence). This CDR3 spans 15 amino acids. The CDR3 DNA reads as TGTGCCAGCAAGACAGAGATGTTGGGTAATTCACCCCTCCACTTT. The encoded protein is CASKTEMLGNSPLHF.

This clone occurred many times. The CDR3 loop reads CSASPAGAKSHEQYF. The CDR3 region has the DNA TGCAGCGCCTCCCCGGCAGGGGCAAAGAGCCACGAGCAGTACTTC. V usage is TRBV29-1 and J usage is TRBJ2-7; TRBD1 might be the D (6 bases). Trimming shortened V by 7 bases and J by 5 bases, and 24 bases separated the two germline ends. Germline V gene lookup returns CDR1 SQVTM and CDR2 ANQGSEA. The CDR3 sequence is 15 residues long.

This clone was recorded a few times. The chain carries TRBV19 and TRBJ2-7; 8 bases fit TRBD2. Germline CDR1 is LNHDA and CDR2 is SQIVND (reference sequence). The trim removed 7 bases at V and 6 bases at J, leaving 14 bases unmatched. This CDR3 spans 15 amino acids. This chain's CDR3 is CASTRTSGRVSEQYF. Written as DNA, the CDR3 is TGTGCCAGTACCCGGACGAGCGGGAGAGTAAGCGAGCAGTACTTC.

This CDR3 reads CASSMERGDTQYF. CDR3 coding DNA: TGTGCCAGTAGTATGGAGAGGGGCGATACGCAGTATTTT. This sequence joins TRBV19 and TRBJ2-3; D tentatively reads TRBD1 or TRBD2 (5 bases each). V was cut by 3 bases and J by 6 bases, with 10 bases left in between. In germline, CDR1 is LNHDA, CDR2 SQIVND (reference sequence). The CDR3 sequence is 13 residues long.

With regard to this clone: At one end, the junction sequence differs from germline, possibly due to a read error. This chain joins TRBV7-7 and TRBJ2-1; D is ambiguous. CDR3 length: 16 amino acids. Per germline, CDR1 SSHAT and CDR2 FNYEAQ (reference sequence). The CDR3 region is CASSPIPKRAPNEQFF. The DNA of the CDR3 is TGTGCTAGCAGCCCAATCCCGAAGCGAGCCCCCAATGAGCAGTTCTTC.

This clone was counted at least ten times. V is TRBV29-1 and J is TRBJ2-1; 11 bases map to TRBD2. Germline lookup yields CDR1 SQVTM and CDR2 ANQGSEA. V gave up 6 bases and J gave up 8 bases; unmatched junction bases: 15. This CDR3 is 16 amino acids long. The CDR3 here is CSVPTSGTSNWDEQFF. The CDR3 nucleotides read TGCAGCGTCCCGACTAGCGGGACTAGCAATTGGGATGAGCAGTTCTTC.

V gene TRBV7-2 combines with J gene TRBJ2-5; D might be TRBD2 (6 bases). CDR3 length: 16 amino acids. Germline-derived CDR1 and CDR2 are SGHTA and FQGNSA. V lost 5 bases and J 5 bases, leaving 21 bases between the germline ends. This CDR3 reads CASSPQVSGGAETQYF. The CDR3 DNA reads TGTGCCAGCAGCCCCCAAGTTAGCGGCGGGGCGGAGACCCAGTACTTC.

The V call is TRBV30, the J call TRBJ2-2; 9 bases line up with TRBD2. The germline V gene has CDR1 GTSNPN and CDR2 SVGIG (reference sequence). The CDR3 runs to 15 residues. V dropped 2 bases and J dropped 3; count of bases not matched to a gene: 4. The CDR3 DNA reads as TGTGCCTGGAGTCCAATAGCGGGAGACACCGGGGAGCTGTTTTTT. Its translation: CAWSPIAGDTGELFF.

This clone was observed at least ten times. The V gene is TRBV7-2, the J gene TRBJ2-7; 8 bases are shared with TRBD1. This CDR3 is 15 amino acids long. In germline, CDR1 is SGHTA, CDR2 FQGNSA. After removal of 5 bases from V and 0 bases from J, the junction contained 6 bases not matched to a gene. The CDR3 reads CASSPGGQASYEQYF. The CDR3 DNA reads TGTGCCAGCAGCCCCGGGGGACAGGCCTCCTACGAGCAGTACTTC.

This clone was found a few times. The gene calls are TRBV29-1 and TRBJ2-1, with D perhaps TRBD2 (5 bases). CDR3 length: 14 amino acids. Germline CDR1 reads SQVTM; CDR2 reads ANQGSEA. V lost 4 bases and J lost 7, with 17 bases in between. DNA of the CDR3: TGCAGCGTTGCCTGGGTCCTCGGAGGAAATGAGCAGTTCTTC. It yields the protein CSVAWVLGGNEQFF.

There are many counts of this clone. The CDR3 region has the DNA TGTGCCAGCTCCCGGCCGGGGTTCACTGAAGCTTTCTTT. It specifies CASSRPGFTEAFF. The V gene is TRBV18, the J gene TRBJ1-1; D ambiguous. Trimming shortened V by 6 bases and J by 4 bases, and 12 bases separated the two germline ends. The length of the CDR3 is 13 residues. Germline V gene lookup returns CDR1 KGHSH and CDR2 LQKENI.

CDR3 loop: CAWRRSDTQYF. CDR3 nucleotides: TGTGCCTGGAGGCGTTCAGATACGCAGTATTTT. The V and J genes are TRBV30 and TRBJ2-3; D is unclear. V was pared by 3 bases and J by 4 bases, with 5 bases between. Germline V lookup: CDR1 GTSNPN, CDR2 SVGIG (reference sequence). This CDR3 is built from 11 residues.

V and J are TRBV9 and TRBJ2-7; 11 bases align to TRBD1. In germline, CDR1 is SGDLS, CDR2 YYNGEE. The ends lost 0 bases at V and 3 bases at J; junction bases unmatched: 5. The CDR3 is 16 residues long. The CDR3 protein is CASSVGPGTGGYEQYF. The DNA for the CDR3 is TGTGCCAGCAGCGTAGGGCCCGGGACAGGGGGCTACGAGCAGTACTTC.

The table lists this clone with a few counts. The chain employs TRBV4-1 and TRBJ2-5, with D possibly being TRBD1 (5 bases). Germline V gives CDR1 MGHRA, CDR2 YSYEKL. Deletions cut 1 base from V and 4 bases from J, with 10 bases between. The length of the CDR3 is 14 residues. CDR3: CASSQVPGSETQYF. As DNA, the CDR3 is TGCGCCAGCAGCCAAGTTCCAGGGTCAGAGACCCAGTACTTC.

This clone was seen ten or more times. The chain uses TRBV21-1 and TRBJ1-1. TRBV21-1 is noted as a pseudogene. The CDR3 is made up of 15 amino acids. The DNA of the CDR3 is TGTGCCAGCAGCAAAGTGAGGGGACCGAACACTGAAGCTTTCTTT. Translation gives CASSKVRGPNTEAFF.

This clone was picked up a small number of times. V and J are TRBV25-1 and TRBJ2-7; D perhaps matches TRBD2 (6 bases). CDR1 and CDR2 (germline): MGHDK, SYGVNS. V lost 9 bases and J lost 4, with 16 bases in between. This CDR3 contains 13 residues. The chain's CDR3 is CASKEGNSYEQYF. In DNA, the CDR3 is TGTGCCAGTAAGGAGGGTAATTCTTACGAGCAGTACTTC.

This chain uses TRBV10-3 with TRBJ1-1, with TRBD1 identical over 8 bases. The V gene's germline CDR1 is ENHRY and CDR2 SYGVKD. The length of the CDR3 is 15 residues. V was clipped by 4 bases and J by 0 bases; unmatched bases: 4. In DNA form, the CDR3 reads TGTGCCATCAGTGGAACAGGGGGTATGAACACTGAAGCTTTCTTT. Protein sequence: CAISGTGGMNTEAFF.

The table lists this clone with a few counts. This sequence joins TRBV12-5 and TRBJ2-3; D is undetermined. Germline V lookup: CDR1 LGHNT, CDR2 FRNRAP. V lost 1 base and J lost 0, with 5 bases in between. This CDR3 contains 14 residues. As DNA, the CDR3 is TGTGCTAGTGGTTTGGGACTGAGCACAGATACGCAGTATTTT. Translating gives CASGLGLSTDTQYF.

The gene calls are TRBV21-1 and TRBJ2-7. TRBV21-1 corresponds to a pseudogene. The length of the CDR3 is 16 residues. CDR3 residues: CASSKDGLGIYYEQYF. Written as DNA, the CDR3 is TGTGCCAGCAGCAAAGACGGGTTAGGGATCTACTACGAGCAGTACTTC.

This rearrangement joins TRBV6-5 to TRBJ1-2, with 7 bases fitting TRBD1. The J segment lost 6 bases and the V segment lost 5 bases, leaving 6 bases of the junction unmatched. Germline assignment: CDR1 MNHEY and CDR2 SVGAGI. The CDR3 consists of 13 residues. CDR3 sequence reads: CASSPGTANGYTF. CDR3 bases: TGTGCCAGCAGTCCGGGGACAGCGAATGGCTACACCTTC.